The entry below describes one T cell receptor beta chain. Trimming removed 7 bases from V and 2 bases from J, with 12 bases in between. This CDR3 contains 14 residues. Per the germline V gene, CDR1 is LNHDA and CDR2 is SQIVND (reference sequence). These data are taken from a study of cytotoxic CD8 clonotypes in ibrutinib-treated CLL. The overall study: The patient breakdown showed approximately ten relapsed/refractory and roughly 14 treatment-naive cases, with some 18 IGHV unmutated.

TCRdb keeps only in-frame clones here, not all; method: immunoSEQ multiplex PCR. Seen here are just over 200,000 clones, roughly 79% observed once, and the top ten hold approximately 10%. The chain combines TRBV19 with TRBJ1-5, with TRBD1 as a possible D gene (5 bases). The material was PBMCs, obtained after 12 months of ibrutinib treatment. This clonotype was obtained from a human donor with chronic lymphocytic leukemia. For the CDR3, the DNA is TGTGCCAGTAATCAGGGAGGACGCAATCAGCCCCAGCATTTT. Residues: CASNQGGRNQPQHF.